Sequencing of this T cell receptor (beta chain) was carried out in a study of cytomegalovirus exposure and HLA in healthy donors. Use of 60 Vbeta and 13 Jbeta primers characterized the PCR. Here immunoSEQ multiplex PCR was the method, and the copy in TCRdb shows in-frame clones only, minus some. The sample shows under 200,000 clones, about three quarters of them seen only once. The CDR3 totals 18 residues. Findings and limits, study-wide: Published work reported that the classifier diagnosed cytomegalovirus status with high specificity and sensitivity. In a later analysis, an Asian-associated ancestry cluster reportedly showed fewer N-insertions than the roughly 700-donor mean. A likely sequencing artifact accounted for one observed cluster of highly shared sequence variants.

A word on this clone: The antigen is unknown.

Nominally healthy donors provided the samples, though records likely missed some immune exposures. Sequencing used PBMCs. The sequence was collected from a woman aged 35 to 49 in good health and CMV-seropositive. This chain connects TRBV21-1 to TRBJ1-2; the D call TRBD1 from the table was never checked on the DNA. TRBV21-1 is an annotated pseudogene. The CDR3: CASRSPIQGTKANYGYTF. The CDR3 nucleotides are TGTGCCAGCAGATCCCCCATTCAGGGGACCAAAGCTAACTATGGCTACACCTTC.